This T cell receptor beta chain was observed in a study of CD8 T cells in acute hepatitis C reinfection. Time point indicated: naive CD8 control sorted from an acute-time-point sample. People who inject drugs in the Montreal Hepatitis C Cohort were donors. Germline V gene data show CDR1 as LNHDA and CDR2 as SQIVND (reference sequence). The V end was cut by 3 bases, the J end by 2 bases, with 16 bases between. The CDR3 has 16 residues. Sequencing used immunoSEQ multiplex PCR; TCRdb keeps in-frame clones, though not all of them. The data contain 30,000 to 45,000 clones, 80% to 90% of them singletons. This clone was seen more than once but under ten times.

This clonotype was obtained from a woman aged 18-35 years who spontaneously cleared hepatitis C infection. The gene calls are TRBV19 and TRBJ1-2; D gene ambiguous. The sequencing sample was made of naive CD8+ T cells from PBMCs. The CDR3 reads CASSIPRAAPNYGYTF. The DNA of the CDR3 is TGTGCCAGTAGTATTCCTAGGGCCGCGCCGAACTATGGCTACACCTTC.